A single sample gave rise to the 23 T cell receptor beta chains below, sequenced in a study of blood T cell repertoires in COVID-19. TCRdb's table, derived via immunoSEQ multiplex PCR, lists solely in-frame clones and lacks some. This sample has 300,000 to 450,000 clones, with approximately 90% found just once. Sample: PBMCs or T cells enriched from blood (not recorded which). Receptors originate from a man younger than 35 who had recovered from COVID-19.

CDR3 DNA: TGTGCCAGCAGCCGTAGCGGGAGGAGCTACGAGCAGTACTTC. It is translated as CASSRSGRSYEQYF. This chain connects TRBV28 to TRBJ2-7, with 10 positions matching TRBD2. The trim removed 6 bases at V and 3 bases at J, leaving 5 bases unmatched. CDR1 and CDR2 (germline): MDHEN, SYDVKM. This CDR3 has 14 amino acids.

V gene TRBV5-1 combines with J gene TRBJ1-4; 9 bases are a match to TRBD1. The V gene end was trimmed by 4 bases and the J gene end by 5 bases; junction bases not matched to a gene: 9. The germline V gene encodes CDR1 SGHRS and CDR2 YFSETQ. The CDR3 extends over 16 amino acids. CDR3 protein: CASSVAGTGKNEKLFF. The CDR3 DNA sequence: TGCGCCAGCAGCGTAGCCGGGACAGGGAAAAATGAAAAACTGTTTTTT.

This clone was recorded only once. The CDR3 reads CASSDTGGDGYGYTF. CDR3 bases: TGCGCCAGCAGCGATACAGGGGGCGATGGGTATGGCTACACCTTC. The chain recombines TRBV5-1 with TRBJ1-2, with 9 bases aligning to TRBD1. The V gene's germline CDR1 is SGHRS and CDR2 YFSETQ. The length of the CDR3 is 15 residues. Unmatched junction bases numbered 9, after V lost 4 bases and J lost 5 bases.

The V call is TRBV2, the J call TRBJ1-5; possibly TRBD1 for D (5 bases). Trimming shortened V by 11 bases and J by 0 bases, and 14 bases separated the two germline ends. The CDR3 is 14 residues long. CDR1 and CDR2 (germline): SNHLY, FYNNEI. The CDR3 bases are TGTGCCGCCCGGGGGTCCCTTAGCAATCAGCCCCAGCATTTT. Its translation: CAARGSLSNQPQHF.

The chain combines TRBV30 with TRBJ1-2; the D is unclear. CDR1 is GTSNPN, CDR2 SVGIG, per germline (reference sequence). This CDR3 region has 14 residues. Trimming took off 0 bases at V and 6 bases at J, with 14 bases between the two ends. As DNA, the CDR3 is TGTGCCTGGAGTGTACATTTGGTAATCGATGGCTACACCTTC. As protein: CAWSVHLVIDGYTF.

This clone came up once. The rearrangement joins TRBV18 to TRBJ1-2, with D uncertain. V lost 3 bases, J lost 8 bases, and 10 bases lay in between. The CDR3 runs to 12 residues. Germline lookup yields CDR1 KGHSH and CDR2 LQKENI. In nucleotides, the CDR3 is TGTGCCAGCTCACCGATACCGGGAGGCTACACCTTC. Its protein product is CASSPIPGGYTF.

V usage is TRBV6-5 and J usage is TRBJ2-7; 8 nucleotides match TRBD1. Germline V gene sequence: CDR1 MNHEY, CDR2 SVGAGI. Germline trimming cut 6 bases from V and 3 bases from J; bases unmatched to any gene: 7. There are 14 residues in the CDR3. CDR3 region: CASSKTGVYYEQYF. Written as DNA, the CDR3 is TGTGCCAGCAGCAAGACAGGGGTGTACTACGAGCAGTACTTC.

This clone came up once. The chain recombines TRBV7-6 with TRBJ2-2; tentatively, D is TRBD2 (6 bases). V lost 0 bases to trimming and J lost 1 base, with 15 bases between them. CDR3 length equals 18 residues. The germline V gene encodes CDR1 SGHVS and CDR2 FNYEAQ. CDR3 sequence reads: CASSLAGGSVGNTGELFF. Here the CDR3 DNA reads TGTGCCAGCAGCTTAGCGGGAGGTAGCGTGGGGAACACCGGGGAGCTGTTTTTT.

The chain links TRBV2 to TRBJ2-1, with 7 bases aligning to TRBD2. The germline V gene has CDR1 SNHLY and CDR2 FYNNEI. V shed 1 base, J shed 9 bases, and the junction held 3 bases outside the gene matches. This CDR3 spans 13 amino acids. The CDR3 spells CASSEGAGVEQFF. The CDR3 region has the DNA TGTGCCAGCAGTGAAGGGGCGGGAGTTGAGCAGTTCTTC.

The CDR3 sequence is CASSLGRGAYTEAFF. Written as DNA, the CDR3 is TGTGCCAGCAGCTTAGGTAGGGGCGCTTACACTGAAGCTTTCTTT. This chain uses TRBV7-9 with TRBJ1-1, with D tentatively TRBD1 (5 bases). The CDR3 is 15 residues long. Germline loops: CDR1 SEHNR, CDR2 FQNEAQ (reference sequence). Between the trimmed V and J ends, which lost 1 base and 3 bases, there was a span of 12 bases.

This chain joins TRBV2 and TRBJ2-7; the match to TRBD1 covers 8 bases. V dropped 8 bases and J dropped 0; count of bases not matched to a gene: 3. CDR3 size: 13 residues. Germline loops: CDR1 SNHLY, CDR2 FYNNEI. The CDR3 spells CASLQGGSYEQYF. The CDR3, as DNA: TGTGCCAGCCTACAGGGGGGCTCCTACGAGCAGTACTTC.

This CDR3 reads CASTVAGQETQYF. The CDR3 DNA is TGTGCCAGCACAGTAGCGGGACAAGAGACCCAGTACTTC. The V call is TRBV28, the J call TRBJ2-5, with 8 nucleotides matching TRBD2. Trimming cost V 7 bases and J 2 bases; bases outside gene matches: 3. This CDR3 contains 13 residues. Germline V gives CDR1 MDHEN, CDR2 SYDVKM.

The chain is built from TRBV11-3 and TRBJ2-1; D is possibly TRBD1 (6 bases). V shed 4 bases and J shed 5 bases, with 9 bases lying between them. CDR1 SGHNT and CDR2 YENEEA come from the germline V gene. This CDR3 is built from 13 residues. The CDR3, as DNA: TGTGCCAGCAGCTCAACAGGGAACAATGAGCAGTTCTTC. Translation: CASSSTGNNEQFF. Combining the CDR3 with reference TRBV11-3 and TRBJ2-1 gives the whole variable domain EAGVVQSPRYKIIEKKQPVAFWCNPISGHNTLYWYLQNLGQGPELLIRYENEEAVDDSQLPKDRFSAERLKGVDSTLKIQPAELGDSAVYLCASSSTGNNEQFFGPGTRLTVL.

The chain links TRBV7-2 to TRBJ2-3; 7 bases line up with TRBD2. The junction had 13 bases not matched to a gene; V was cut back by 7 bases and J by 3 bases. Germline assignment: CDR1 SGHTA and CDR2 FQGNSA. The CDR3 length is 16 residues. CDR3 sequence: CASTPPWGGRTDTQYF. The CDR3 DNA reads TGTGCCAGCACCCCTCCTTGGGGAGGGCGAACAGATACGCAGTATTTT.

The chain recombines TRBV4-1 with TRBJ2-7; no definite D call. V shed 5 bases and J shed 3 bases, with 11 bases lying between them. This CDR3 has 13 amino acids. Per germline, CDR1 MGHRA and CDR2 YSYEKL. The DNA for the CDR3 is TGCGCCAGCAGCTCCCAGCGCCGCTACGAGCAGTACTTC. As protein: CASSSQRRYEQYF.

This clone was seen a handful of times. CDR3 protein: CASSLGGGEQYF. CDR3 sequence (DNA): TGTGCCAGCAGCTTAGGGGGGGGCGAGCAGTACTTC. V usage is TRBV7-2 and J usage is TRBJ2-7; 7 bases match TRBD2. Looked up from germline, CDR1 is SGHTA and CDR2 is FQGNSA. This CDR3 contains 12 residues. The ends lost 1 base at V and 6 bases at J; junction bases unmatched: 0.

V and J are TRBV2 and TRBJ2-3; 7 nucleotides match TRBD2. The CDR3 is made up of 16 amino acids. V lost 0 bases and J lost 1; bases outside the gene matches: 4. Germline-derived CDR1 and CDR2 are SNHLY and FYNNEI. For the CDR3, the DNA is TGTGCCAGCAGTGAAGCGCGCGGGGGACGCACAGATACGCAGTATTTT. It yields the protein CASSEARGGRTDTQYF.

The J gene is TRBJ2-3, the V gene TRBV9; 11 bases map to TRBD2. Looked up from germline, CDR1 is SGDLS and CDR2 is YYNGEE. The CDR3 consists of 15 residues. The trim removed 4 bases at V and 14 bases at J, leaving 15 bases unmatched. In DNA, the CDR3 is TGTGCCAGCAGCCCAGCCGGGACTAGCGGTTCGATTGTGTATTTT. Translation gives CASSPAGTSGSIVYF.

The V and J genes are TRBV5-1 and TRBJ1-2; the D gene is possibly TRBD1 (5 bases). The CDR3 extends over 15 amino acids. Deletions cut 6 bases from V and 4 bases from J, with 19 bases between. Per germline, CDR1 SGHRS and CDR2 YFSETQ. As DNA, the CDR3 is TGCGCCAGCACTCCAGACAGCGATTCTTTCTATGGCTACACCTTC. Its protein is CASTPDSDSFYGYTF.

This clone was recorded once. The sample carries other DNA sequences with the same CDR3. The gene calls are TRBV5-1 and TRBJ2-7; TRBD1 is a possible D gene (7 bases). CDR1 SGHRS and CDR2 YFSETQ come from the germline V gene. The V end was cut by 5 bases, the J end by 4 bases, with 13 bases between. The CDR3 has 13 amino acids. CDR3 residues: CASSPSGGYEQYF. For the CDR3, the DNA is TGCGCCAGCAGTCCGTCAGGGGGGTACGAGCAGTACTTC.

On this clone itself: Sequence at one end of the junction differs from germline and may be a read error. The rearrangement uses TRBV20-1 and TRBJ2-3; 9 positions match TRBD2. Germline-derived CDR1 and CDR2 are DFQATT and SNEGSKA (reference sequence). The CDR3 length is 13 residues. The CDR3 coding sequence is TGCAGTGCTAGTAGCGGGAGCAGAGATACGCAGTATTTT. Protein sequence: CSASSGSRDTQYF.

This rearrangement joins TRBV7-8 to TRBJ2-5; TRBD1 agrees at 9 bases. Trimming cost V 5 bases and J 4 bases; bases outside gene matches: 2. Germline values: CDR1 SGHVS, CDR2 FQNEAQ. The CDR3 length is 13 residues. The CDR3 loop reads CASSQDRGETQYF. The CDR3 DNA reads TGTGCCAGCAGCCAGGACAGGGGAGAGACCCAGTACTTC.

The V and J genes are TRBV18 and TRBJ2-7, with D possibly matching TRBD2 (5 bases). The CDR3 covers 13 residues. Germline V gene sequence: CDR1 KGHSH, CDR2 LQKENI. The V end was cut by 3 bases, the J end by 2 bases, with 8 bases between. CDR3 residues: CASSPDGTYEQYF. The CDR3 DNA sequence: TGTGCCAGCTCACCGGACGGGACCTACGAGCAGTACTTC.